This entry lists 32 T cell receptor beta chains sequenced from one sample in a study of blood T cells in healthy people across ages. Sample-barcoded 5' priming and a J-beta primer mix drove a second PCR of roughly 7 to 11 cycles. Each CDR3 protein is one row after TCRdb ran MiXCR on the 5' RACE reads. The table includes 650,000 to 700,000 distinct CDR3 sequences, roughly half detected once. The sequenced sample consisted of blood. The receptor source for this set is a woman of 80 years or more in good health.

This clonotype was seen a handful of times. The chain carries TRBV29-1 and TRBJ2-2; D is perhaps TRBD1 (6 bases). Germline V gives CDR1 SQVTM, CDR2 ANQGSEA. The V end was cut by 1 base, the J end by 6 bases, with 12 bases between. CDR3 length: 14 amino acids. CDR3 residues: CSVEGRQVPGELFF. CDR3 DNA sequence: TGCAGCGTTGAAGGGAGACAGGTCCCCGGGGAGCTGTTTTTT.

This clonotype was observed a few times. The chain uses TRBV20-1 and TRBJ1-3; possible D gene TRBD1, 5 bases. The germline V and J ends were trimmed by 5 bases and 0 bases, with 11 bases remaining between them. Germline values: CDR1 DFQATT, CDR2 SNEGSKA (reference sequence). CDR3 length equals 14 residues. CDR3 amino acids: CSAGAGSSGNTIYF. The CDR3 DNA reads as TGCAGTGCTGGAGCAGGGAGCTCTGGAAACACCATATATTTT.

CDR3 nucleotides: TGTGCCAGCAGCGTAGGGTTGGCCAACGTCCTGACTTTC. It encodes CASSVGLANVLTF. The chain recombines TRBV9 with TRBJ2-6; unclear D gene. Germline V gene lookup returns CDR1 SGDLS and CDR2 YYNGEE. The CDR3 runs to 13 residues. Trimming stripped 0 bases from V and 6 bases from J, with 4 bases between.

This clonotype was picked up many times. V is TRBV29-1 and J is TRBJ2-1; D may be TRBD1 (7 bases). There are 16 residues in the CDR3. V was trimmed by 6 bases and J by 3 bases, leaving 21 bases between them. Germline CDR1 reads SQVTM; CDR2 reads ANQGSEA. CDR3 loop: CSVEHGQAGNYNEQFF. In DNA form, the CDR3 reads TGCAGCGTCGAACATGGACAGGCGGGGAACTACAATGAGCAGTTCTTC.

This clonotype came up a few times. J is TRBJ1-6 and V is TRBV2; D unclear. There are 15 residues in the CDR3. The V and J ends lost 7 bases and 5 bases respectively, with 15 bases between them. CDR1 and CDR2 (germline): SNHLY, FYNNEI. The CDR3 DNA sequence: TGTGCCAGCAAGGAAGGGAGGATCAATAATTCACCCCTCCACTTT. Its protein is CASKEGRINNSPLHF.

In this sample, this clonotype turned up once. The chain has TRBV7-2 and TRBJ1-6, with a tentative D call TRBD1 (6 bases). The CDR3 is made up of 16 amino acids. V was pared by 4 bases and J by 4 bases, with 14 bases between. CDR1 and CDR2 from the germline V gene are SGHTA and FQGNSA. The CDR3 coding sequence is TGTGCCAGCAGCTCTACAGGGATTGAATATAATTCACCCCTCCACTTT. Translated, it gives CASSSTGIEYNSPLHF.

This clonotype was detected ten times or more. The chain joins TRBV20-1 to TRBJ2-1, with 12 bases matching TRBD1. Germline CDR1 is DFQATT and CDR2 is SNEGSKA (reference sequence). V lost 6 bases, J lost 2 bases, and 5 bases stayed unmatched. CDR3 length: 15 amino acids. The CDR3 is CSAFRDRGPYNEQFF. The CDR3 region has the DNA TGCAGTGCCTTCCGGGACAGGGGGCCCTACAATGAGCAGTTCTTC.

Only a few counts were recorded for this clonotype. The CDR3 reads CSVSPYNEQFF. CDR3 DNA: TGCAGCGTTAGCCCGTACAATGAGCAGTTCTTC. This sequence joins TRBV29-1 and TRBJ2-1, with D uncertain. The CDR3 is made up of 11 amino acids. Germline-derived CDR1 and CDR2 are SQVTM and ANQGSEA. With 5 bases removed from V and 4 bases from J, the gap between germline ends came to 6 bases.

A word on this clonotype: At one boundary the junction diverges from the germline segment, which might be a read error. The V call is TRBV6-5, the J call TRBJ2-2; D not resolved. This CDR3 has 16 residues. The germline V gene has CDR1 MNHEY and CDR2 SVGAGI. The CDR3 nucleotides read TGTGCCAACAGTCAGAGGCTAGGTCTGAACACCGGGGAGCTGTTTTTT. This codes for CANSQRLGLNTGELFF.

This clonotype has a count of ten or more. The V and J genes are TRBV2 and TRBJ2-5; 7 bases match TRBD1. The germline gives CDR1 SNHLY, CDR2 FYNNEI. The length of the CDR3 is 12 residues. V shed 8 bases, J shed 6 bases, and the junction held 6 bases outside the gene matches. For the CDR3, the DNA is TGTGCCAGCGAGGGGGCTAGCAAGACCCAGTACTTC. Translation: CASEGASKTQYF.

This clonotype was recorded a few times. J is TRBJ2-1 and V is TRBV29-1; D not resolved. The DNA end lines up better with TRBJ2-7; the J call may be wrong. The germline CDR1 and CDR2 sequences are SQVTM and ANQGSEA. The CDR3 is 13 amino acids. In nucleotides, the CDR3 is TGCAGCGTTGGGTCCAGCTCCTACAATGAGCAGTACTTC. Amino acid sequence: CSVGSSSYNEQYF.

This clonotype was seen many times. The chain joins TRBV27 to TRBJ2-5; TRBD1 might be the D (6 bases). Germline CDR1 MNHEY, CDR2 SMNVEV (reference sequence). This CDR3 has 12 amino acids. Trimming left V 9 bases short and J 2 bases short, with 10 bases between. CDR3 loop: CASIDRQETQYF. The CDR3 DNA reads as TGTGCCAGTATTGACAGGCAAGAGACCCAGTACTTC.

The chain carries TRBV20-1 and TRBJ2-5; 7 bases fit TRBD1. The junction had 3 bases not matched to a gene; V was cut back by 3 bases and J by 2 bases. The germline V gene encodes CDR1 DFQATT and CDR2 SNEGSKA (reference sequence). The CDR3 consists of 13 residues. CDR3 coding DNA: TGCAGTGCTAGGGGACAGATACAAGAGACCCAGTACTTC. Amino acid sequence: CSARGQIQETQYF.

This clonotype was found once. The rearrangement links TRBV27 to TRBJ2-3; the D is unclear. Trimming pared 8 bases from V and 2 bases from J, leaving 8 bases between. CDR3 length: 12 amino acids. Germline loops: CDR1 MNHEY, CDR2 SMNVEV (reference sequence). CDR3 coding DNA: TGTGCCAGCTTTGGTCCCACAGATACGCAGTATTTT. Translation: CASFGPTDTQYF.

This chain links TRBV3-1 with TRBJ2-1, with D perhaps TRBD2 (6 bases). Trimming removed 3 bases at V and 4 bases at J, with 7 bases between. Germline V gene lookup returns CDR1 LGHDT and CDR2 YNNKEL (reference sequence). CDR3 length: 13 residues. In nucleotides, the CDR3 is TGTGCCAGCAGCCAGGGACTTTACAATGAGCAGTTCTTC. It is translated as CASSQGLYNEQFF.

This sequence joins TRBV28 and TRBJ2-2; D perhaps matches TRBD1 (5 bases). This CDR3 has 15 residues. The ends were cut back, 6 bases at V and 8 bases at J, with 19 bases in the middle. The germline CDR1 and CDR2 sequences are MDHEN and SYDVKM. The CDR3 sequence: CASRVQRQIGGELFF. In DNA, the CDR3 is TGTGCCAGCAGGGTCCAGAGACAGATCGGGGGGGAGCTGTTTTTT.

This clonotype was seen at least ten times. The V and J genes are TRBV9 and TRBJ2-1; no firm D call. The V end was cut by 0 bases, the J end by 0 bases, with 10 bases between. The CDR3 sequence is 16 residues long. Looked up from germline, CDR1 is SGDLS and CDR2 is YYNGEE. The CDR3 protein is CASSVGGGVSYNEQFF. The DNA for the CDR3 is TGTGCCAGCAGCGTAGGAGGCGGAGTCTCCTACAATGAGCAGTTCTTC.

This clonotype has only a few counts. The chain couples TRBV4-1 to TRBJ2-5, with 8 bases that match TRBD1. The DNA end favors TRBJ2-4, so the J call may be wrong. This CDR3 comprises 17 residues. Germline CDR1 is MGHRA and CDR2 is YSYEKL. Here the CDR3 DNA reads TGCGCCAGCAGCCAAACGGACAGGGAAAAGACCAAAAACATTCAGTACTTC. It specifies CASSQTDREKTKNIQYF.

The chain couples TRBV2 to TRBJ2-7; TRBD1 is a possible D gene (6 bases). The CDR3 is 16 amino acids. V was pared by 3 bases and J by 1 base, with 16 bases between. Germline V CDR1 and CDR2: SNHLY, FYNNEI. The DNA for the CDR3 is TGTGCCAGCAGTGATGTTGGTGGGGGCAAATCCTACGAGCAGTACTTC. As protein: CASSDVGGGKSYEQYF.

As for this clonotype: Mismatch with germline at one junction end may stem from a read error. The rearrangement links TRBV27 to TRBJ2-5, with D perhaps TRBD2 (6 bases). CDR3 length: 15 residues. Germline assignment: CDR1 MNHEY and CDR2 SMNVEV (reference sequence). CDR3 DNA: TGTGCCAGCAGTTTATCAGCCCTGTCGGGAGAGGCCCAGTACTTC. Translation gives CASSLSALSGEAQYF.

This clonotype was seen ten or more times. This sequence joins TRBV10-3 and TRBJ2-1; TRBD1 aligns across 7 bases. Germline V gene sequence: CDR1 ENHRY, CDR2 SYGVKD. The CDR3 extends over 14 amino acids. V lost 7 bases to trimming and J lost 6 bases; unmatched junction nucleotides: 9. The CDR3 sequence is CAIKTTGAANEQFF. In DNA, the CDR3 is TGTGCCATCAAGACCACAGGGGCGGCCAATGAGCAGTTCTTC.

V is TRBV3-1 and J is TRBJ2-7, with D possibly matching TRBD2 (5 bases). V was trimmed by 5 bases and J by 7 bases, leaving 12 bases between them. Germline CDR1 and CDR2: LGHDT and YNNKEL (reference sequence). This CDR3 spans 12 amino acids. The CDR3 loop is CASSDRPGEQYF. Written as DNA, the CDR3 is TGTGCCAGCAGCGATAGGCCGGGAGAGCAGTACTTC.

This rearrangement joins TRBV20-1 to TRBJ2-1; D is perhaps TRBD1 or TRBD2 (5 bases each). The V gene's germline CDR1 is DFQATT and CDR2 SNEGSKA (reference sequence). The CDR3 totals 12 residues. V lost 8 bases and J lost 7, with 15 bases in between. DNA of the CDR3: TGCAGTCTATATTCGAGGGGTAATGAGCAGTTCTTC. Translating it yields CSLYSRGNEQFF.

The genes are TRBV6-2 or TRBV6-3 and TRBJ2-5; possibly TRBD1 for D (6 bases). With 3 bases removed from V and 4 bases from J, the gap between germline ends came to 15 bases. The CDR3 is 15 amino acids. In germline, CDR1 is MNHEY, CDR2 SVGEGT. The CDR3 loop reads CASSYTQDSPETQYF. The DNA of the CDR3 is TGTGCCAGCAGTTATACCCAGGACAGCCCAGAGACCCAGTACTTC.

The V call is TRBV7-9, the J call TRBJ2-5; no clear D gene. In germline, CDR1 is SEHNR, CDR2 FQNEAQ (reference sequence). Trimming stripped 1 base from V and 4 bases from J, with 16 bases between. The CDR3 contains 16 residues. The CDR3 sequence is CASSLGHRDIGETQYF. CDR3 nucleotide sequence: TGTGCCAGCAGCTTAGGGCATCGAGATATTGGAGAGACCCAGTACTTC.

This clonotype was seen many times. This chain links TRBV11-1 with TRBJ2-3; 7 nucleotides agree with TRBD2. V lost 3 bases to trimming and J lost 5 bases; unmatched junction nucleotides: 5. The germline CDR1 and CDR2 sequences are SGHAT and FQDESV (reference sequence). The CDR3 is 14 amino acids. The CDR3 DNA reads as TGTGCCAGCAGCTTGGGGGGGAGAAGAGATACGCAGTATTTT. Translating gives CASSLGGRRDTQYF. Looking up the rest from reference TRBV11-1 and TRBJ2-3 gives the full variable domain: EAEVAQSPRYKITEKSQAVAFWCDPISGHATLYWYRQILGQGPELLVQFQDESVVDDSQLPKDRFSAERLKGVDSTLKIQPAELGDSAMYLCASSLGGRRDTQYFGPGTRLTVL.

This clonotype has ten or more counts. This chain connects TRBV10-3 to TRBJ2-3; D might be TRBD2 (5 bases). V lost 3 bases and J lost 1, with 11 bases in between. Germline V gives CDR1 ENHRY, CDR2 SYGVKD. The CDR3 sequence is 15 residues long. The DNA of the CDR3 is TGTGCCATCAGTGAAACCCTAGCTGGCACAGATACGCAGTATTTT. This sequence encodes CAISETLAGTDTQYF.

This clonotype appeared many times. V usage is TRBV20-1 and J usage is TRBJ2-1; no clear D. V was cut by 3 bases and J by 5 bases, with 5 bases left in between. The V gene's germline CDR1 is DFQATT and CDR2 SNEGSKA (reference sequence). The CDR3 runs 11 residues. In nucleotides, the CDR3 is TGCAGTGCTAGTCCTCACAATGAGCAGTTCTTC. This translates into CSASPHNEQFF.

The V and J genes are TRBV12-3 or TRBV12-4 and TRBJ2-5; D may be TRBD2 (6 bases). The CDR3 is 14 amino acids. With 6 bases removed from V and 5 bases from J, the gap between germline ends came to 16 bases. The CDR3 sequence: CASRPLRGGETQYF. The CDR3 DNA reads as TGTGCCAGCAGGCCATTACGTGGGGGGGAGACCCAGTACTTC.

This clonotype was detected a few times. This rearrangement joins TRBV12-3 or TRBV12-4 to TRBJ2-3; no clear D gene. Trimming left V 5 bases short and J 5 bases short, with 8 bases between. The CDR3 runs to 12 residues. Here the CDR3 reads CASSVDGDTQYF. The CDR3 nucleotides are TGTGCCAGCAGTGTAGACGGAGATACGCAGTATTTT.

A note on this clonotype: A much more abundant neighbour one base away suggests this may be a read error. V is TRBV28 and J is TRBJ2-1; D perhaps matches TRBD1 (6 bases). TRBJ2-7 matches the DNA end more closely, so the J call is doubtful. Germline assignment: CDR1 MDHEN and CDR2 SYDVKM. The CDR3 runs 13 residues. DNA for the CDR3: TGTGCCACCCCCGGGACAAAGAACAATGAGCAGTACTTC. Protein sequence: CATPGTKNNEQYF.

The chain joins TRBV20-1 to TRBJ2-5, with D possibly matching TRBD2 (6 bases). V lost 0 bases, J lost 4 bases, and 15 bases lay in between. The CDR3 spans 15 residues. CDR1 DFQATT and CDR2 SNEGSKA come from the germline V gene (reference sequence). CDR3 nucleotides: TGCAGTGCTAGAGAACTAGCAGTCGGGGGAGAGACCCAGTACTTC. It codes for CSARELAVGGETQYF.